This T cell receptor beta chain stems from a study of blood T cells in healthy people across ages. The authors ran a second PCR of about 7 to 12 cycles using a sample-barcoded 5' primer and a J-beta primer mix. TCRdb re-analysed the 5' RACE reads in MiXCR, keeping a single row per CDR3 protein. The sample records about 720,000 distinct CDR3 sequences, 22% being singletons. This CDR3 spans 14 amino acids. The V gene lost 10 bases and the J gene lost 4 bases, with 18 bases spanning the gap. Germline lookup yields CDR1 MDHEN and CDR2 SYDVKM. The authors isolated at least 7 million PBMCs per sample. A minimum of 6 micrograms of total RNA was extracted per sample. This clonotype was observed a few times. Its specificity is not known. Study-level findings and limits: Possibly, changes in expanded clonotypes were confounded because donor CMV status was unknown.

The chain combines TRBV28 with TRBJ2-3; weak D call: TRBD1 (6 bases). The clonotype was recovered from a man between 65 and 85 years old in good health. The source material was blood. The CDR3 sequence is CAIDTGRSPDTQYF. CDR3 nucleotide sequence: TGTGCCATAGATACAGGGAGAAGTCCAGATACGCAGTATTTT.